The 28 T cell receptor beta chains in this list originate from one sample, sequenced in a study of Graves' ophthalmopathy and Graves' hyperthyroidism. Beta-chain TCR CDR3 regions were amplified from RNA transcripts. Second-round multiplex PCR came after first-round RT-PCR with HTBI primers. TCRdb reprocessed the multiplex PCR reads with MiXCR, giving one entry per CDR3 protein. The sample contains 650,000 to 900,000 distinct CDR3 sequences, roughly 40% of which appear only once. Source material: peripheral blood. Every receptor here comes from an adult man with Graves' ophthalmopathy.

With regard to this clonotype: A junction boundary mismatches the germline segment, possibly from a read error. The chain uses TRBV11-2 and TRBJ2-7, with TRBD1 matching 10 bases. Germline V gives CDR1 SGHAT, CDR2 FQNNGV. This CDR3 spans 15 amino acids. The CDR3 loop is CASSHFGTGAYEQYF. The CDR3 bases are TGCGCCAGCAGCCATTTCGGGACAGGGGCCTACGAGCAGTACTTC.

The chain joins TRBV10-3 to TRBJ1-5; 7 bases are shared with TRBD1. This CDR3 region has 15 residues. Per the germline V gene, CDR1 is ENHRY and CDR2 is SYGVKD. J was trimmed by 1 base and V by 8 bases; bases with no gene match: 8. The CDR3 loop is CAIARDSPSNQPQHF. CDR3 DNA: TGTGCCATCGCCCGGGACAGTCCCAGCAATCAGCCCCAGCATTTT.

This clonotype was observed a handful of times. The CDR3 DNA is TGTGCCAGCAGTTACGGACAGACGGGGACCGGGGAGCTGTTTTTT. Its protein is CASSYGQTGTGELFF. This sequence joins TRBV6-5 and TRBJ2-2, with a tentative D call TRBD1 (6 bases). The CDR3 has 15 amino acids. Germline V gene sequence: CDR1 MNHEY, CDR2 SVGAGI. Trimming left V 2 bases short and J 5 bases short, with 12 bases between.

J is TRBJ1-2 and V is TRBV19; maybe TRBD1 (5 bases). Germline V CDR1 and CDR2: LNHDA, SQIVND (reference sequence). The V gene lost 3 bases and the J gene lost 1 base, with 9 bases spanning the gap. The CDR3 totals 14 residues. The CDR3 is CASSMTQGNYGYTF. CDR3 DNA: TGTGCCAGTAGTATGACTCAGGGTAACTATGGCTACACCTTC.

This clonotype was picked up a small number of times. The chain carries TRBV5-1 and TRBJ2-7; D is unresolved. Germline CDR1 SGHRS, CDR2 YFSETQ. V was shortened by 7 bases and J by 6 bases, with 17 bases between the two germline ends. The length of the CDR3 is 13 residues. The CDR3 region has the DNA TGCGCCAGCCATCCAGACCCCTTTGGCGAGCAGTACTTC. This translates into CASHPDPFGEQYF.

CDR3 protein: CSVDYEETQYF. The CDR3 DNA reads as TGCAGCGTGGACTACGAAGAGACCCAGTACTTC. V is TRBV29-1 and J is TRBJ2-5; a weak D match, TRBD2 (6 bases). Germline V gene data show CDR1 as SQVTM and CDR2 as ANQGSEA. The CDR3 is 11 residues long. The germline V and J ends were trimmed by 6 bases and 3 bases, with 8 bases remaining between them.

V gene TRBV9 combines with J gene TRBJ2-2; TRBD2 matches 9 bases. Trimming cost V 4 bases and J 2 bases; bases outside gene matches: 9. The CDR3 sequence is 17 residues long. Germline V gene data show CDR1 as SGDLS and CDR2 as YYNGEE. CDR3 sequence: CASSLQAGGINTGELFF. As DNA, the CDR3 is TGTGCCAGCAGCCTACAAGCGGGGGGAATCAACACCGGGGAGCTGTTTTTT.

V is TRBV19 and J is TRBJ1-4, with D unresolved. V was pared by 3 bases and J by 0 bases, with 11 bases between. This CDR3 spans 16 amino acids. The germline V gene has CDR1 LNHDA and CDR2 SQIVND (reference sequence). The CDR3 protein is CASSILSGATNEKLFF. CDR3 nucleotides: TGTGCCAGTAGTATCCTGTCTGGTGCAACTAATGAAAAACTGTTTTTT.

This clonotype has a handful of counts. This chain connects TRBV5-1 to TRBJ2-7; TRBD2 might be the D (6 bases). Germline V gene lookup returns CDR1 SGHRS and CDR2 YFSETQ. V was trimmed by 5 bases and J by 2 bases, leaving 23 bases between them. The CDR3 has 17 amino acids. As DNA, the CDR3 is TGCGCCAGCAGTTACGGCCTAGCGTCGAGAGGCACCTACGAGCAGTACTTC. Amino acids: CASSYGLASRGTYEQYF.

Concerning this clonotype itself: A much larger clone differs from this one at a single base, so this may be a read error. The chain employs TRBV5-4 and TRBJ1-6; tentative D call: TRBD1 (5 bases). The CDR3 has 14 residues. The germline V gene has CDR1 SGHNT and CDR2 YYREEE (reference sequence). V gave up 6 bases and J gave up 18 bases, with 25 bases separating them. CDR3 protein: CASTLGTGEAAPHF. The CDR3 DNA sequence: TGTGCCAGCACCCTTGGGACGGGCGAAGCGGCCCCCCACTTT.

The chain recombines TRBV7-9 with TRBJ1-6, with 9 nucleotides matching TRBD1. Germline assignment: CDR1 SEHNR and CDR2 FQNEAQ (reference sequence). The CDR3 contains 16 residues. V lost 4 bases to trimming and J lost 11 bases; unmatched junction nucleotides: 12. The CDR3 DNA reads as TGTGCCAGCAGCTCAGGACTAGCGGGACAGGGAGCACCCCTCCACTTT. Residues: CASSSGLAGQGAPLHF.

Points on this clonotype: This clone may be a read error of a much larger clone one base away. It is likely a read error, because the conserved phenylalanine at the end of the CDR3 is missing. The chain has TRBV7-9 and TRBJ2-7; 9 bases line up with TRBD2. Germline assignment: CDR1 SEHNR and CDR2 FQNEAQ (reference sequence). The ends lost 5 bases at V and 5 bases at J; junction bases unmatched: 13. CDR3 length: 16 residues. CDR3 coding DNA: TGTGCCAGCAGCCGTTACGGGGTAGCGGGAGTAGACGAGCAGTACTGC. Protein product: CASSRYGVAGVDEQYC.

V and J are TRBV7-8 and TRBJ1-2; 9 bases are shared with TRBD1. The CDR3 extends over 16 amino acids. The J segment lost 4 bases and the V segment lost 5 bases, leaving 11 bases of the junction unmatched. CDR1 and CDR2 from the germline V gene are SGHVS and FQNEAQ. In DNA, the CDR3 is TGTGCCAGCAGCGCCGGTGGACAGGGGAGTTTCTATGGCTACACCTTC. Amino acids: CASSAGGQGSFYGYTF.

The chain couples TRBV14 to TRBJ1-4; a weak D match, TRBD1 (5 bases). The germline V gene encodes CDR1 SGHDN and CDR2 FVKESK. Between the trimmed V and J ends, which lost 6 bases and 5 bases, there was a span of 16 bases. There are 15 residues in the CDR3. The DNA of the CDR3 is TGTGCCAGCAGGCTCGGGGGGATCTCGAATGAAAAACTGTTTTTT. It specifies CASRLGGISNEKLFF. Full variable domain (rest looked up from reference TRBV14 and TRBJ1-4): EAGVTQFPSHSVIEKGQTVTLRCDPISGHDNLYWYRRVMGKEIKFLLHFVKESKQDESGMPNNRFLAERTGGTYSTLKVQPAELEDSGVYFCASRLGGISNEKLFFGSGTQLSVL.

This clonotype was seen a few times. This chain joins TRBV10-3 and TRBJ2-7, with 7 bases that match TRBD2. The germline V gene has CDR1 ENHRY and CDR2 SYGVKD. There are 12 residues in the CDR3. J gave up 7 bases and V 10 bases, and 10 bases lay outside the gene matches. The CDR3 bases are TGTGCCAGCAGCCCTCGGGGGGAGGAGCAGTACTTC. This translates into CASSPRGEEQYF.

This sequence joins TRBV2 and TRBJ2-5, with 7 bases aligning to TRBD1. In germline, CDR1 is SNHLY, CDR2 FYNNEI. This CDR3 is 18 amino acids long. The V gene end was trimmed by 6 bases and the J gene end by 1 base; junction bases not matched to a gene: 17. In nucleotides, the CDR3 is TGTGCCAGCAGCCCACCGACAAGAGACAGGGAAATCCAAGAGACCCAGTACTTC. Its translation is CASSPPTRDREIQETQYF.

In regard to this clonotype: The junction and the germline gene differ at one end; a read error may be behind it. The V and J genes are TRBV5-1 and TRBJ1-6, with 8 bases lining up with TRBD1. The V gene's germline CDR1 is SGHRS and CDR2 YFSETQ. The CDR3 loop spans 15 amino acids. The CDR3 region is CASSGRTGLNSPLRF. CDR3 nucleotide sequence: TGCGCCAGCAGCGGGCGGACAGGGCTTAATTCACCCCTCCGCTTT.

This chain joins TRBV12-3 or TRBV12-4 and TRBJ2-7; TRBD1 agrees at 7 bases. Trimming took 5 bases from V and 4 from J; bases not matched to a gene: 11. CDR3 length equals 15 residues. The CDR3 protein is CASSPRWGQLYEQYF. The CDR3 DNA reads TGTGCCAGCAGTCCGCGATGGGGACAGCTGTACGAGCAGTACTTC.

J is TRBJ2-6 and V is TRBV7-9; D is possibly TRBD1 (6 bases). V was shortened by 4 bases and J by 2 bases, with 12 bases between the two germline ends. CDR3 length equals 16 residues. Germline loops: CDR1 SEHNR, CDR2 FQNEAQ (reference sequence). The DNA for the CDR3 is TGTGCCAGCAGCTCAAACAGGGTCCCTGGGGCCAACGTCCTGACTTTC. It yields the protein CASSSNRVPGANVLTF.

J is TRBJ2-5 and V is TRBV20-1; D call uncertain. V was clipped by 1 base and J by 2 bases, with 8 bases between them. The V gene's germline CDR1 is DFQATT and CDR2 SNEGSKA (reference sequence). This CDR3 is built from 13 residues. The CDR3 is CSARVLQQETQYF. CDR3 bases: TGCAGTGCTAGAGTTTTACAGCAAGAGACCCAGTACTTC.

The CDR3 DNA follows: TGTGCCAGCAGCGTGTACCCGGGACAGGCCTTTAACTATGGCTACACCTTC. The encoded protein is CASSVYPGQAFNYGYTF. This chain joins TRBV9 and TRBJ1-2, with TRBD1 matching over 8 bases. The CDR3 runs to 17 residues. J gave up 1 base and V 2 bases, and 10 bases lay outside the gene matches. Per the germline V gene, CDR1 is SGDLS and CDR2 is YYNGEE.

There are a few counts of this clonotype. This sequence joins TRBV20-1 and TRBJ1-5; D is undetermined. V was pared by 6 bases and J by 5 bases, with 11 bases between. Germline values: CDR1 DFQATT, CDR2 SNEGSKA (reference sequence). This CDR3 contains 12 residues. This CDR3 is CSARSGYQPQHF. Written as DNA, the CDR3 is TGCAGTGCCAGGTCCGGGTATCAGCCCCAGCATTTT.

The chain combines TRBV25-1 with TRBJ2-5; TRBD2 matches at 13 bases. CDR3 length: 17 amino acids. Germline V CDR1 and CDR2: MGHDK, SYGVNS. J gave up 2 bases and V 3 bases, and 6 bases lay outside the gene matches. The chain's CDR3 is CASSDSTSGGRQETQYF. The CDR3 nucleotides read TGTGCCAGCAGTGATTCGACTAGCGGGGGGAGACAAGAGACCCAGTACTTC.

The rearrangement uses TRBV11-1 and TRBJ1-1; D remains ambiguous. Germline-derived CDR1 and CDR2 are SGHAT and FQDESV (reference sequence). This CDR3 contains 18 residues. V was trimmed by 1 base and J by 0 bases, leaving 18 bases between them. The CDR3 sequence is CASSLVYPLRALNTEAFF. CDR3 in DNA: TGTGCCAGCAGCTTAGTATATCCCCTACGGGCCTTGAACACTGAAGCTTTCTTT.

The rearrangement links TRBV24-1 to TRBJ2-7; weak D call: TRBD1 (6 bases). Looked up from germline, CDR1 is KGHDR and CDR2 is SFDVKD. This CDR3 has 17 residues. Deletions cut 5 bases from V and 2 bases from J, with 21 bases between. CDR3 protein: CATSAAGAQVGAYEQYF. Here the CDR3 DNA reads TGTGCCACCAGTGCGGCAGGGGCCCAAGTCGGGGCCTACGAGCAGTACTTC.

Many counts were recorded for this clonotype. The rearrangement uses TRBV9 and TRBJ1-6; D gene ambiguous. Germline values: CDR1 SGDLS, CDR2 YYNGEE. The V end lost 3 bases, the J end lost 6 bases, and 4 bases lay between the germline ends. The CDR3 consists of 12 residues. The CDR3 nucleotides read TGTGCCAGCAGCGCCAGTAATTCACCCCTCCACTTT. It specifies CASSASNSPLHF. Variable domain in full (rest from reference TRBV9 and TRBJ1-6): DSGVTQTPKHLITATGQRVTLRCSPRSGDLSVYWYQQSLDQGLQFLIQYYNGEERAKGNILERFSAQQFPDLHSELNLSSLELGDSALYFCASSASNSPLHFGNGTRLTVT.

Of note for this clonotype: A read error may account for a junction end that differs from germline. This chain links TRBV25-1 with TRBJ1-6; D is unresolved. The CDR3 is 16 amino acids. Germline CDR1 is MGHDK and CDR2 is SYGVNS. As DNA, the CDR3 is TGCGCCAGCAGCCAAGGTCCGGATACTGTAGGTTCACCCCTCCACTTT. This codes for CASSQGPDTVGSPLHF.

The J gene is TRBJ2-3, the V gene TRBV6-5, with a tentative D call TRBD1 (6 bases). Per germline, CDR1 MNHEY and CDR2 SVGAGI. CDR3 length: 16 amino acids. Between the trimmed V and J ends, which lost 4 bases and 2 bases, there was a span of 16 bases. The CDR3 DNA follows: TGTGCCAGCAGTTTATCAGGGGCCGTCCCCACAGATACGCAGTATTTT. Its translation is CASSLSGAVPTDTQYF.